Each of the 6 T cell receptor beta chains below was sequenced from the same sample in a study of T cell changes during pregnancy in multiple sclerosis. The table came from immunoSEQ multiplex PCR; TCRdb's copy has only in-frame clones and leaves some out. The table has 57,000 or so clones, about nine tenths seen once. The input for sequencing was peripheral blood, taken in the second trimester of pregnancy. These receptors all stem from a female donor with multiple sclerosis, enrolled in a pregnancy study.

V and J are TRBV11-2 and TRBJ1-2, with a weak D call TRBD1 (5 bases). Deletions cut 3 bases from V and 8 bases from J, with 19 bases between. CDR1 is SGHAT, CDR2 FQNNGV, per germline. The CDR3 contains 15 residues. Written as DNA, the CDR3 is TGTGCCAGCAGCTTCCTGGGGGGATCCTTTAAAGGCTACACCTTC. Protein product: CASSFLGGSFKGYTF.

This clone was observed a single time. The V gene is TRBV7-8, the J gene TRBJ1-1; D ambiguous. Trimming pared 4 bases from V and 3 bases from J, leaving 9 bases between. CDR1 is SGHVS, CDR2 FQNEAQ, per germline. The CDR3 covers 13 residues. For the CDR3, the DNA is TGTGCCAGCAGCTCGACTACCTACACTGAAGCTTTCTTT. Amino acid sequence: CASSSTTYTEAFF. Full variable domain (rest looked up from reference TRBV7-8 and TRBJ1-1): GAGVSQSPRYKVAKRGQDVALRCDPISGHVSLFWYQQALGQGPEFLTYFQNEAQLDKSGLPSDRFFAERPEGSVSTLKIQRTQQEDSAVYLCASSSTTYTEAFFGQGTRLTVV.

The chain employs TRBV2 and TRBJ2-2; 10 bases are a match to TRBD2. The CDR3 totals 15 residues. Germline CDR1 is SNHLY and CDR2 is FYNNEI. J was trimmed by 6 bases and V by 7 bases; bases with no gene match: 8. The CDR3 loop reads CASTGRSGRAGELFF. CDR3 nucleotides: TGTGCCAGCACGGGGCGAAGCGGGAGGGCCGGGGAGCTGTTTTTT.

The gene calls are TRBV2 and TRBJ1-2; a possible D gene is TRBD1 (5 bases). The CDR3 spans 15 residues. Germline lookup yields CDR1 SNHLY and CDR2 FYNNEI. V was trimmed by 2 bases and J by 2 bases, leaving 12 bases between them. The CDR3 nucleotides are TGTGCCAGCAGTGAACGGCAGGGCAAGAACTATGGCTACACCTTC. This codes for CASSERQGKNYGYTF.

The rearrangement links TRBV30 to TRBJ1-5; the D gene is possibly TRBD1 (5 bases). The germline gives CDR1 GTSNPN, CDR2 SVGIG (reference sequence). V was shortened by 2 bases and J by 0 bases, with 11 bases between the two germline ends. The CDR3 length is 15 residues. In DNA, the CDR3 is TGTGCCTGGAGTCCCGACAGTTATAGCAATCAGCCCCAGCATTTT. Protein: CAWSPDSYSNQPQHF.

This chain joins TRBV7-2 and TRBJ2-3; D is ambiguous. Germline lookup yields CDR1 SGHTA and CDR2 FQGNSA. V shed 4 bases and J shed 2 bases, with 7 bases lying between them. This CDR3 comprises 13 residues. The CDR3 region is CASSSLYTDTQYF. CDR3 in DNA: TGTGCCAGCAGCTCCCTATACACAGATACGCAGTATTTT.